A selection of T cell receptor beta chains follows, all from one sample in a study of cytomegalovirus exposure and HLA in healthy donors. TCRdb's table, derived via immunoSEQ multiplex PCR, lists solely in-frame clones and lacks some. The data contain roughly 180,000 clones, over 65% of them singletons. Source material: PBMCs. The receptors were sampled from a woman aged 30 to 39 in good health and CMV-seropositive. The CDR3 runs from the conserved cysteine through the conserved F or W. Fields, in order: D gene, V gene, J gene, clone size, CDR3 DNA, CDR3 protein. The D gene is left open where the match is weak. Part of the rows lack a size; the others show once, few, many or a class for expanded clones.

>TRBD2|TRBV7-2|TRBJ2-7|.
TGTGCCAGCAGCTTAGGGGCCGCGGGCGGGAGTCCTACGGGGCAGTACTTC
CASSLGAAGGSPTGQYF
>.|TRBV6-5|TRBJ2-2|.
TGTGCCAGCAGTTACTTGGCGGGATCGAACACCGGGGAGCTGTTTTTT
CASSYLAGSNTGELFF
>.|TRBV19|TRBJ1-5|.
TGTGCCAGTAGTCTCTACCTATACAGCAACCCCTCCAGTATTCAGCCCCAGCATTTT
CASSLYLYSNPSSIQPQHF
>TRBD2|TRBV5-4|TRBJ2-2|.
TGTGCCAGCAGCTTGGGCTCGGGCGGGAGCAAACCGGGGGAGCTGTTTTTT
CASSLGSGGSKPGELFF
>.|TRBV28|TRBJ1-2|.
TGTGCCAGCAGTTTTTTGGGGCAGGGGAACTATGGCTACACCTTC
CASSFLGQGNYGYTF
>.|TRBV19|TRBJ1-2|.
TGTGCCAGTAGTATGAGGGGGGGCTACACCTTC
CASSMRGGYTF
>TRBD1|TRBV6-1|TRBJ1-3|few
TGTGCCAGCAGTGACCGGACAGGGGGCAGTGGAAACACCATATATTTT
CASSDRTGGSGNTIYF
>.|TRBV19|TRBJ1-3|.
TGTGCCAGTAGTATCCAGGGGATCTCTGGAAACACCATATATTTT
CASSIQGISGNTIYF
>TRBD2|TRBV11-1|TRBJ2-7|.
TGTGCCAGCAGCGTACTGCTTTCGGGCGGACTAGCGCTCGAGCAGTACTTC
CASSVLLSGGLALEQYF
>.|TRBV5-5|TRBJ2-7|.
TGTGCCAGCAGCTTGGAAGGGGCCGCCTACGAGCAGTACTTC
CASSLEGAAYEQYF
>.|TRBV7-2|TRBJ2-1|.
TGTGCCAGCAGCTCTTCGTCCTACAATGAGCAGTTCTTC
CASSSSSYNEQFF
>TRBD1|TRBV5-1|TRBJ2-2|.
TGCGCCAGCAGCCCCACAGGGGGCTGGACCGGGGAGCTGTTTTTT
CASSPTGGWTGELFF
>TRBD2|TRBV28|TRBJ2-7|few
TGTGCCTCGGGGGGGGGAGTGCGATACGAGCAGTACTTC
CASGGGVRYEQYF